This passage covers 2 T cell receptor beta chains from one sample sequenced in a study of early T cells in non-severe SARS-CoV-2 infection. TCRdb re-derived calls from the 5' RACE reads in MiXCR, one entry per CDR3 protein. The sample yields more than 50,000 distinct CDR3 sequences, under 15% seen once. The source was whole blood, collected at baseline. These receptors all come from an adult who was a healthcare worker with PCR-confirmed SARS-CoV-2 infection or an uninfected control (not recorded which).

The sample holds a few counts of this clonotype. The CDR3 DNA reads as TGTGCCAGCAGCTCGGGACAGGGTAGTGAAAAACTGTTTTTT. Amino acids: CASSSGQGSEKLFF. This sequence joins TRBV28 and TRBJ1-4, with 9 bases identical to TRBD1. The CDR3 sequence is 14 residues long. CDR1 MDHEN and CDR2 SYDVKM come from the germline V gene. Losses at the gene ends were 6 bases for V and 7 bases for J; bases not matched to a gene: 6.

Regarding this clonotype: The junction does not match germline at one end; this may be a read error. The chain has TRBV3-1 and TRBJ1-1; no definite D call. Germline CDR1 LGHDT, CDR2 YNNKEL (reference sequence). This CDR3 spans 13 amino acids. The CDR3 is CASSQDSPATRQF. The CDR3 DNA sequence: TGTGCCAGCAGCCAAGATAGCCCCGCAACAAGGCAATTT. The whole variable domain, filled in from reference TRBV3-1 and TRBJ1-1, reads DTAVSQTPKYLVTQMGNDKSIKCEQNLGHDTMYWYKQDSKKFLKIMFSYNNKELIINETVPNRFSPKSPDKAHLNLHINSLELGDSAVYFCASSQDSPATRQFGQGTRLTVV.